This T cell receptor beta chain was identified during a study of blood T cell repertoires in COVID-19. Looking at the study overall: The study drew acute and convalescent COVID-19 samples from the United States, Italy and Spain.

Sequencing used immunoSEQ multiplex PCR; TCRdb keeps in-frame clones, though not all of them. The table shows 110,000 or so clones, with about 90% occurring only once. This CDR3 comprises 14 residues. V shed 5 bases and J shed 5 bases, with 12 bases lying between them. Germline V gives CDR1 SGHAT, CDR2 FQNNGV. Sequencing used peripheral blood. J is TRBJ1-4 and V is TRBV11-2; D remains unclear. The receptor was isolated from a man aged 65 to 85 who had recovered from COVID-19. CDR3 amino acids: CASSRNGINEKLFF. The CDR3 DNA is TGTGCCAGCAGCAGGAACGGGATCAATGAAAAACTGTTTTTT.